What follows describes a single T cell receptor beta chain. cDNA serving as the sequencing template came from extracted, reverse transcribed RNA. Profiled with immunoSEQ multiplex PCR; TCRdb holds only in-frame clones, not every one. The sample has roughly 170,000 clones, around three fifths seen once. Treatment specified: oral pan-JAK inhibitor, 5-10 mg twice daily. The entry originates in a study of CD8+ T cells in alopecia areata. This specimen was CD8+ T cells sorted from blood, taken at week 24, from a patient treated with tofacitinib. This receptor was taken from a human donor with alopecia areata.

The DNA of the CDR3 is TGTGCCATCCACCGGGGGCTTGCTGAAGCTTTCTTT. Amino acids: CAIHRGLAEAFF. The chain recombines TRBV19 with TRBJ1-1; D perhaps matches TRBD1 (6 bases). CDR3 length: 12 residues. The V and J ends lost 10 bases and 6 bases respectively, with 15 bases between them. Per the germline V gene, CDR1 is LNHDA and CDR2 is SQIVND (reference sequence).